These 10 T cell receptor beta chains share one sample of origin, sequenced in a study of circulating tumor DNA in untreated peripheral T-cell lymphoma. Measured with immunoSEQ multiplex PCR; TCRdb has only the in-frame clones, and not every one. The sample shows more than 2,000 clones, about 90% of them seen only once. The specimen was cell-free DNA from blood serum. These receptors originate from a human donor with peripheral T-cell lymphoma.

The rearrangement uses TRBV19 and TRBJ2-2; D ambiguous. The CDR3 runs to 13 residues. Per germline, CDR1 LNHDA and CDR2 SQIVND (reference sequence). V was cut by 7 bases and J by 3 bases, with 9 bases left in between. As DNA, the CDR3 is TGTGCCAGTATGAGGCCCCACACCGGGGAGCTGTTTTTT. Its translation is CASMRPHTGELFF.

The chain is built from TRBV11-2 and TRBJ2-1, with no clear D. V lost 0 bases and J lost 8, with 14 bases in between. Germline V lookup: CDR1 SGHAT, CDR2 FQNNGV. There are 15 residues in the CDR3. The CDR3 loop is CASSLEGASSHEQFF. The DNA of the CDR3 is TGTGCCAGCAGCTTAGAGGGTGCTTCGAGCCATGAGCAGTTCTTC.

This chain uses TRBV7-2 with TRBJ2-7; TRBD1 might be the D (6 bases). Germline V lookup: CDR1 SGHTA, CDR2 FQGNSA. Deletions cut 5 bases from V and 1 base from J, with 18 bases between. The CDR3 totals 16 residues. CDR3 bases: TGTGCCAGCAGCAGAACCGGGCAGGGGCCATCCTACGAGCAGTACTTC. This encodes CASSRTGQGPSYEQYF.

V and J are TRBV9 and TRBJ1-3, with TRBD1 matching 7 bases. The CDR3 is 14 amino acids. The germline CDR1 and CDR2 sequences are SGDLS and YYNGEE. V lost 4 bases and J lost 9; bases outside the gene matches: 10. The CDR3 DNA reads as TGTGCCAGCAGCCCTCGGGACAGTGAGGTCACCATATATTTT. It codes for CASSPRDSEVTIYF. Looking up the rest from reference TRBV9 and TRBJ1-3 gives the full variable domain: DSGVTQTPKHLITATGQRVTLRCSPRSGDLSVYWYQQSLDQGLQFLIQYYNGEERAKGNILERFSAQQFPDLHSELNLSSLELGDSALYFCASSPRDSEVTIYFGEGSWLTVV.

The rearrangement links TRBV28 to TRBJ1-4; D might be TRBD1 (5 bases). The V and J ends lost 8 bases and 8 bases respectively, with 21 bases between them. CDR3 length: 15 amino acids. The germline V gene encodes CDR1 MDHEN and CDR2 SYDVKM. The chain's CDR3 is CASSKRGWDGEKLFF. The DNA for the CDR3 is TGTGCCAGCTCGAAACGGGGATGGGACGGGGAAAAACTGTTTTTT. Supplemented by reference TRBV28 and TRBJ1-4, the full variable domain reads DVKVTQSSRYLVKRTGEKVFLECVQDMDHENMFWYRQDPGLGLRLIYFSYDVKMKEKGDIPEGYSVSREKKERFSLILESASTNQTSMYLCASSKRGWDGEKLFFGSGTQLSVL.

The chain is built from TRBV14 and TRBJ1-1; D gene unclear. V was pared by 0 bases and J by 11 bases, with 10 bases between. Germline-derived CDR1 and CDR2 are SGHDN and FVKESK. The CDR3 runs to 12 residues. The DNA of the CDR3 is TGTGCCAGCAGCCAAGATCGGAAGGTGGCTTTCTTT. Residues: CASSQDRKVAFF.

The V and J genes are TRBV4-1 and TRBJ1-1; TRBD1 might be the D (5 bases). V gave up 3 bases and J gave up 5 bases, with 7 bases separating them. There are 12 residues in the CDR3. CDR1 and CDR2 from the germline V gene are MGHRA and YSYEKL. CDR3 in amino acids: CASSHRGTEAFF. DNA of the CDR3: TGCGCCAGCAGCCACCGGGGGACTGAAGCTTTCTTT.

This chain links TRBV5-1 with TRBJ2-6; D is perhaps TRBD1 (6 bases). Germline values: CDR1 SGHRS, CDR2 YFSETQ. The CDR3 sequence is 15 residues long. V lost 3 bases and J 2 bases, leaving 9 bases between the germline ends. CDR3 DNA sequence: TGCGCCAGCAGCTCACAGGGCCCTGGGGCCAACGTCCTGACTTTC. It is translated as CASSSQGPGANVLTF.

V gene TRBV30 combines with J gene TRBJ1-5; a possible D gene is TRBD1 (5 bases). There are 14 residues in the CDR3. CDR1 and CDR2 (germline): GTSNPN, SVGIG (reference sequence). The germline V and J ends were trimmed by 2 bases and 6 bases, with 14 bases remaining between them. The CDR3 region is CAWSHETAPQPQHF. As DNA, the CDR3 is TGTGCCTGGAGTCACGAGACAGCACCTCAGCCCCAGCATTTT. Supplemented by reference TRBV30 and TRBJ1-5, the full variable domain reads SQTIHQWPATLVQPVGSPLSLECTVEGTSNPNLYWYRQAAGRGLQLLFYSVGIGQISSEVPQNLSASRPQDRQFILSSKKLLLSDSGFYLCAWSHETAPQPQHFGDGTRLSIL.

The V and J genes are TRBV7-8 and TRBJ2-3, with TRBD1 matching 8 bases. With 0 bases clipped from V and 4 bases from J, the junction kept 9 bases outside the gene matches. Germline CDR1 is SGHVS and CDR2 is FQNEAQ. The CDR3 consists of 17 residues. The CDR3 DNA reads as TGTGCCAGCAGCTTAGCCCCTGGACAGGGTCGGGCAGATACGCAGTATTTT. Encoded protein: CASSLAPGQGRADTQYF. Looking up the rest from reference TRBV7-8 and TRBJ2-3 gives the full variable domain: GAGVSQSPRYKVAKRGQDVALRCDPISGHVSLFWYQQALGQGPEFLTYFQNEAQLDKSGLPSDRFFAERPEGSVSTLKIQRTQQEDSAVYLCASSLAPGQGRADTQYFGPGTRLTVL.